The rows below give T cell receptor beta chains drawn from one sample of a study of identical twins. Each CDR3 protein is one row after TCRdb ran MiXCR on the 5' RACE reads. The repertoire includes around 510,000 distinct CDR3 sequences, more than 13% of them detected once, and about 1% sits in the top ten. Separately, the same data were catalogued under a study of yellow fever vaccine responses in identical twins.

The sequencing input was CD4+ T cells sorted from blood. The receptors were gathered from a woman under 30 in good health. Each CDR3 is given with its conserved first and last residue. The D gene is left open where the match is weak.

-	14	TRBV30	TRBJ2-1	CAWNVGRGYNEQFF
-	14	TRBV5-4	TRBJ2-6	CASSLEGSTNVLTF
-	15	TRBV7-2	TRBJ2-7	CASSLDIATVYEQYF
-	13	TRBV6-5	TRBJ2-1	CASSYQRLSEQFF
-	15	TRBV3-1	TRBJ1-6	CASSQERGRGSPLHF
-	13	TRBV6-6	TRBJ2-5	CASMGFRQETQYF
-	13	TRBV5-1	TRBJ2-3	CASRGGPGDTQYF
-	14	TRBV12-3/TRBV12-4	TRBJ2-2	CASRSRVGDGELFF
TRBD2	17	TRBV20-1	TRBJ2-3	CSARDRTGLAGLDTQYF
TRBD1	18	TRBV18	TRBJ2-2	CASSPSGTALTNTGELFF
-	14	TRBV7-9	TRBJ2-2	CASSPDRYTGELFF
-	14	TRBV15	TRBJ1-1	CATRWGDMNTEAFF
-	15	TRBV12-3/TRBV12-4	TRBJ1-5	CASSPGGSPNQPQHF
-	16	TRBV7-6	TRBJ2-3	CASSRGFELVTDTQYF
-	15	TRBV7-3	TRBJ2-1	CASSWSGWAYNEQFF
-	11	TRBV7-2	TRBJ2-4	CASSSTGPQYF
TRBD2	16	TRBV5-5	TRBJ2-1	CASSLATGGLGNEQFF